This T cell receptor (beta chain) was sequenced during a study of T-cell reconstitution after alpha-beta-depleted transplantation in children. This clonotype has just a few counts. Germline CDR1 is LGHNA and CDR2 is YSLEER. V shed 1 base, J shed 4 bases, and the junction held 1 base outside the gene matches. The CDR3 length is 15 residues. Using unique molecular identifiers, the investigators prepared the TCRbeta library. Via MiXCR, TCRdb re-called the PCR reads, giving one row per CDR3 protein. This sample has some 300,000 distinct CDR3 sequences, with 10% found just once. The source was PBMCs from the stem cell graft donor, collected from the stem cell graft. This TCR came from a human donor who donated a stem cell graft to a child with acute lymphoblastic leukemia. This chain connects TRBV4-3 to TRBJ2-3; TRBD2 aligns across 11 bases. The DNA of the CDR3 is TGCGCCAGCAGCCAAGGGACTAGCGGGCCAGATACGCAGTATTTT. This codes for CASSQGTSGPDTQYF.